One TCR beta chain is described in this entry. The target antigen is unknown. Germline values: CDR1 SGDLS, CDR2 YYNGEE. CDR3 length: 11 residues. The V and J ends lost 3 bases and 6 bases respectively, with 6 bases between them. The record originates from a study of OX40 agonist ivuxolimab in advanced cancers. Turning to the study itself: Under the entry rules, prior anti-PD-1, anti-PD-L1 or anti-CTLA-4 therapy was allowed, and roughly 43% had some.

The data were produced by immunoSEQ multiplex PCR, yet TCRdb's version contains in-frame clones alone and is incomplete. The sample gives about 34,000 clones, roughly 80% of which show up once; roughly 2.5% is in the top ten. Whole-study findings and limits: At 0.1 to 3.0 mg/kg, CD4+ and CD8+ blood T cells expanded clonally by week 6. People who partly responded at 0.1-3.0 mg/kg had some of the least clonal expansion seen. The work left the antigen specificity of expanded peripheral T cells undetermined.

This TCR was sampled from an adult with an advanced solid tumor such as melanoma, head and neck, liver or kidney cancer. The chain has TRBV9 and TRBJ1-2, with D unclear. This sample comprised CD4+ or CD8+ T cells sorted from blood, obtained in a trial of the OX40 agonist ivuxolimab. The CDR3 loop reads CASSARDGYTF. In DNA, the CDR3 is TGTGCCAGCAGCGCAAGGGATGGCTACACCTTC.